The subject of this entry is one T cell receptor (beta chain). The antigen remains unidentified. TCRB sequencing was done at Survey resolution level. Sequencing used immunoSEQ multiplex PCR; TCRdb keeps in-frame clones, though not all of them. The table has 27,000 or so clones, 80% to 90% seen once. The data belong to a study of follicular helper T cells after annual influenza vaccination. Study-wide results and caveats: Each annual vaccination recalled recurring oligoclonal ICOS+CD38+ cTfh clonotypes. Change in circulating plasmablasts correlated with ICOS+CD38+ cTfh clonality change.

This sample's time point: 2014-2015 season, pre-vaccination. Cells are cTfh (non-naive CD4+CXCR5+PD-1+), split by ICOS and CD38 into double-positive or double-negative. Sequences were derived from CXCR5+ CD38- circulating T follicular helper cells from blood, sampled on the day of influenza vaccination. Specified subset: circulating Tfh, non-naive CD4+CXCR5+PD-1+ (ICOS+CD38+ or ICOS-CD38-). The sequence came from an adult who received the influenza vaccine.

The CDR3, as DNA: TGTGCCAGCAGCTTACAGGGGGCCGGGAACACCGGGGAGCTGTTTTTT. As protein: CASSLQGAGNTGELFF. The chain combines TRBV5-5 with TRBJ2-2; 9 positions match TRBD1. Germline V gives CDR1 SGHKS, CDR2 YYEKEE (reference sequence). The CDR3 is 16 amino acids. Germline trimming cut 2 bases from V and 1 base from J; bases unmatched to any gene: 3.